Sequencing of this T cell receptor beta chain was carried out in a study of T cell responses to AZD1222 COVID-19 vaccine. General study results and limits: Within unmutated variant regions lay the reported targets of nearly half of spike-specific TCRs. Spike-specific TCR depth and breadth grew after two AZD1222 doses. White British people made up most donors, females outnumbered males, and clonal diversity was possibly underestimated.

Worth noting for this clone: Its matching antigen is unknown.

Method: immunoSEQ multiplex PCR; TCRdb's copy keeps in-frame clones and lacks some. The repertoire holds 120,000 or so clones, with 88% as singletons. Trimming took off 5 bases at V and 8 bases at J, with 13 bases between the two ends. This CDR3 has 14 amino acids. Germline CDR1 is MDHEN and CDR2 is SYDVKM. The chain recombines TRBV28 with TRBJ1-6, with unresolved D. Sample: peripheral blood, taken on day 0 of AZD1222 vaccination. The source is an adult in good health. As DNA, the CDR3 is TGTGCCAGCAGTACCGGCAGCTTGTATTCACCCCTCCACTTT. Protein product: CASSTGSLYSPLHF.